These T cell receptor beta chains were read from a single sample in a study of T cell responses to AZD1222 COVID-19 vaccine. Some clones are missing from TCRdb's copy, which holds only in-frame ones; the method was immunoSEQ multiplex PCR. The sample lists 170,000 or so clones; 90% were seen once. The material was peripheral blood, obtained on day 0 of AZD1222 vaccination. These receptors all come from an adult in good health. The CDR3 runs from the conserved cysteine through the conserved F or W. D genes are given only for firm matches. Only part of the rows carry a size: once, few, many, or a class if the clone is expanded.

D: TRBD1
size: .
J: TRBJ2-7
V: TRBV28
DNA: TGTGCCAGCAGTCAAAAGGGACAGGGGGCGGGCGAGCAGTACTTC
CDR3: CASSQKGQGAGEQYF

D: .
size: .
J: TRBJ1-5
V: TRBV28
DNA: TGTGCCAGCAGTTTACGGGGCCCACTAAGCCAGCCCCAGCATTTT
CDR3: CASSLRGPLSQPQHF

D: .
size: once
J: TRBJ1-3
V: TRBV6-5
DNA: TGTGCCAGCGTAGGAGGAAACACCATATATTTT
CDR3: CASVGGNTIYF

D: TRBD1
size: .
J: TRBJ1-3
V: TRBV28
DNA: TGTGCCAGCAGTTCGCCAGGGGGGAATTCTGGAAACACCATATATTTT
CDR3: CASSSPGGNSGNTIYF

D: .
size: once
J: TRBJ1-3
V: TRBV4-2
DNA: TGTGCCAGCAGCGCTACCGGAAACACCATATATTTT
CDR3: CASSATGNTIYF

D: TRBD1
size: .
J: TRBJ2-7
V: TRBV7-2
DNA: TGTGCCAGCAGCTTGTACGGACAGGATCCCTACGAGCAGTACTTC
CDR3: CASSLYGQDPYEQYF

D: TRBD1
size: .
J: TRBJ1-2
V: TRBV19
DNA: TGTGCCAGTAGTACGCGACAGGGCACGTATGGCTACACCTTC
CDR3: CASSTRQGTYGYTF

D: TRBD1
size: .
J: TRBJ1-2
V: TRBV6-1
DNA: TGTGCCAGCAGTGCCCCCCGGACAGGAAACTGGTATGGCTACACCTTC
CDR3: CASSAPRTGNWYGYTF

D: .
size: .
J: TRBJ2-2
V: TRBV7-3
DNA: TGTGCCAGCAGCTTAAGACTAGTCCTTCAGAACACCGGGGAGCTGTTTTTT
CDR3: CASSLRLVLQNTGELFF

D: .
size: .
J: TRBJ1-1
V: TRBV28
DNA: TGTGCCAGCAGTTTATTAAGGACTAGGGGGACTGAAGCTTTCTTT
CDR3: CASSLLRTRGTEAFF

D: .
size: once
J: TRBJ2-3
V: TRBV7-2
DNA: TGTGCCAGCAGCCTATTAGCGGGCACAGATACGCAGTATTTT
CDR3: CASSLLAGTDTQYF

D: .
size: .
J: TRBJ1-5
V: TRBV18
DNA: TGTGCCAGCTCATCGGGACAAGTACAGCCCCAGCATTTT
CDR3: CASSSGQVQPQHF

D: TRBD2
size: .
J: TRBJ2-5
V: TRBV7-2
DNA: TGTGCCAGCAGCTTAGTAGCAGCGGGGGTGATCCAAGAGACCCAGTACTTC
CDR3: CASSLVAAGVIQETQYF

D: TRBD1
size: few
J: TRBJ2-7
V: TRBV6-5
DNA: TGTGCCAGCGGGACAGTAGAGTACGAGCAGTACTTC
CDR3: CASGTVEYEQYF

D: TRBD1
size: .
J: TRBJ1-2
V: TRBV5-4
DNA: TGTGCCAGCAGCACCCCCCGGCGGCAGGGGGAGTATGGCTACACCTTC
CDR3: CASSTPRRQGEYGYTF

D: .
size: .
J: TRBJ1-2
V: TRBV5-4
DNA: TGTGCCAGCAGCTCTACAGGGCGCGCGGAGGGCTACACCTTC
CDR3: CASSSTGRAEGYTF

D: .
size: .
J: TRBJ2-2
V: TRBV19
DNA: TGTGCCAGTAGTCCGCGGACCCGTTTTGAGGCGGGCACCGGGGAGCTGTTTTTT
CDR3: CASSPRTRFEAGTGELFF

D: .
size: .
J: TRBJ1-2
V: TRBV18
DNA: TGTGCCAGCTCCATCACCATATCAGGGAGCTATGGCTACACCTTC
CDR3: CASSITISGSYGYTF

D: TRBD1
size: .
J: TRBJ1-2
V: TRBV6-4
DNA: TGTGCCAGCAGTGACGGACAGGGGGCCGATGGCTACACCTTC
CDR3: CASSDGQGADGYTF

D: .
size: .
J: TRBJ1-2
V: TRBV18
DNA: TGTGCCAGCTCACCAGCCGAAGAGTATGGCTACACCTTC
CDR3: CASSPAEEYGYTF

D: TRBD1
size: once
J: TRBJ1-2
V: TRBV5-4
DNA: TGTGCCAGCAGCTTGGCGCAGGGGGCGCATGGCTACACCTTC
CDR3: CASSLAQGAHGYTF

D: .
size: .
J: TRBJ2-6
V: TRBV29-1
DNA: TGCAGCGTTGCTGTCTCTGGGGCCAACGTCCTGACTTTC
CDR3: CSVAVSGANVLTF

D: .
size: .
J: TRBJ2-7
V: TRBV12-3/TRBV12-4
DNA: TGTGCCAGCAGTTTGGCAGGGGACTACGAGCAGTACTTC
CDR3: CASSLAGDYEQYF

D: .
size: once
J: TRBJ2-5
V: TRBV11-2
DNA: TGTGCCAGCAGCCGACCCCAGGGAGAGACCCAGTACTTC
CDR3: CASSRPQGETQYF

D: .
size: once
J: TRBJ2-4
V: TRBV12-3/TRBV12-4
DNA: TGTGCCAGCAGTTTCGCCCTAAACATTCAGTACTTC
CDR3: CASSFALNIQYF

D: .
size: .
J: TRBJ1-3
V: TRBV7-9
DNA: TGTGCCAGCAGCCCAAGAACAGGGCCCAGCTCTGGAAACACCATATATTTT
CDR3: CASSPRTGPSSGNTIYF

D: .
size: .
J: TRBJ1-1
V: TRBV10-1
DNA: TGCGCCAGCAGTGATCGGAACACTGAAGCTTTCTTT
CDR3: CASSDRNTEAFF

D: .
size: .
J: TRBJ1-2
V: TRBV28
DNA: TGTGCCAGCAGTCTCGGGGGGCGGTATGGCTACACCTTC
CDR3: CASSLGGRYGYTF

D: .
size: .
J: TRBJ1-1
V: TRBV27
DNA: TGTGCCAGCAGTTTTCAGGGGCTGGCTGAAGCTTTCTTT
CDR3: CASSFQGLAEAFF

D: .
size: .
J: TRBJ1-1
V: TRBV7-2
DNA: TGTGCCAGCAGCTTAATCGTACAGATCAACACTGAAGCTTTCTTT
CDR3: CASSLIVQINTEAFF

D: .
size: .
J: TRBJ2-7
V: TRBV5-6
DNA: TGTGCCAGCAGCTTGGATAGTCCCTACGAGCAGTACTTC
CDR3: CASSLDSPYEQYF

D: .
size: .
J: TRBJ1-5
V: TRBV21-1
DNA: TGTGCCAGCATCGACAGGAAGGATAGCAATCAGCCCCAGCATTTT
CDR3: CASIDRKDSNQPQHF

D: .
size: .
J: TRBJ1-4
V: TRBV9
DNA: TGTGCCAGCAGCGTAGAGGGGGGTTACGAAAAACTGTTTTTT
CDR3: CASSVEGGYEKLFF

D: .
size: .
J: TRBJ1-3
V: TRBV9
DNA: TGTGCCAGCAGCCCGGGACTCTACTCTGGAAACACCATATATTTT
CDR3: CASSPGLYSGNTIYF

D: .
size: .
J: TRBJ1-6
V: TRBV2
DNA: TGTGCCAGCAGCCGCTCCCCCTGGCCCTCCTATAATTCACCCCTCCACTTT
CDR3: CASSRSPWPSYNSPLHF

D: .
size: .
J: TRBJ1-1
V: TRBV7-3
DNA: TGTGCCAGCAGCCCTCAGAGGGATACTGAAGCTTTCTTT
CDR3: CASSPQRDTEAFF

D: TRBD2
size: .
J: TRBJ2-5
V: TRBV6-1
DNA: TGTGCCAGCAGTTTAGCGGGGGGGTACCAAGAGACCCAGTACTTC
CDR3: CASSLAGGYQETQYF

D: .
size: .
J: TRBJ2-7
V: TRBV7-6
DNA: TGTGCCAGCAGCTTAGCCGGACAGACTTTCGACGAGCAGTACTTC
CDR3: CASSLAGQTFDEQYF

D: .
size: .
J: TRBJ1-2
V: TRBV4-2
DNA: TGTGCCAGCAGCCAAGATCTATTCGGGGGTACGGACTATGGCTACACCTTC
CDR3: CASSQDLFGGTDYGYTF

D: TRBD1
size: few
J: TRBJ2-2
V: TRBV6-5
DNA: TGTGCCAGCAGTTCCCCGGGACAGGGTTCGGCCGGGGAGCTGTTTTTT
CDR3: CASSSPGQGSAGELFF

D: .
size: .
J: TRBJ1-6
V: TRBV14
DNA: TGTGCCAGCAGCCAAAGGAGACAATTTGGGTCACCCCTCCACTTT
CDR3: CASSQRRQFGSPLHF

D: .
size: .
J: TRBJ1-2
V: TRBV6-6
DNA: TGTGCCAGCAGTTCCGGAACCCCCTATGGCTACACCTTC
CDR3: CASSSGTPYGYTF

D: .
size: .
J: TRBJ2-2
V: TRBV6-6
DNA: TGTGCCAGCAGTTACCTCAAGAACACCGGGGAGCTGTTTTTT
CDR3: CASSYLKNTGELFF

D: TRBD1
size: .
J: TRBJ1-1
V: TRBV13
DNA: TGTGCCAGCAGCAACTGGGACAGGCCCCTTGAAGCTTTCTTT
CDR3: CASSNWDRPLEAFF

D: TRBD1
size: .
J: TRBJ1-5
V: TRBV27
DNA: TGTGCCAGCAGTTTATCGGGGACAGGGTGGGATCAGCCCCAGCATTTT
CDR3: CASSLSGTGWDQPQHF

D: .
size: once
J: TRBJ2-2
V: TRBV7-3
DNA: TGTGCCAGCAGCTTAACGGGGGGGAACACCGGGGAGCTGTTTTTT
CDR3: CASSLTGGNTGELFF

D: .
size: .
J: TRBJ2-3
V: TRBV20-1
DNA: TGCAGTGCTGGACCCACAGATACGCAGTATTTT
CDR3: CSAGPTDTQYF

D: .
size: .
J: TRBJ1-5
V: TRBV15
DNA: TGTGCCACCAGCAGAGCCAAAATCTATAGCAATCAGCCCCAGCATTTT
CDR3: CATSRAKIYSNQPQHF

D: .
size: .
J: TRBJ2-5
V: TRBV6-5
DNA: TGTGCCAGCAGTCACGGACTAGGGGGAGAGACCCAGTACTTC
CDR3: CASSHGLGGETQYF

D: .
size: few
J: TRBJ2-3
V: TRBV9
DNA: TGTGCCAGCAGCGTAGGAGGAGGGGCAGATACGCAGTATTTT
CDR3: CASSVGGGADTQYF

D: .
size: .
J: TRBJ1-2
V: TRBV28
DNA: TGTGCCAGCAGTCGCTCCGGGACAATTCGCTATGGCTACACCTTC
CDR3: CASSRSGTIRYGYTF

D: .
size: .
J: TRBJ2-6
V: TRBV25-1
DNA: TGTGCTAGTAGGGGTTCTGGGGCCAACGTCCTGACTTTC
CDR3: CASRGSGANVLTF

D: .
size: .
J: TRBJ2-7
V: TRBV27
DNA: TGTGCCAGCAGCGATCCCTCCTACGAGCAGTACTTC
CDR3: CASSDPSYEQYF

D: .
size: .
J: TRBJ1-2
V: TRBV28
DNA: TGTGCCAGCAGTGGGGGGGGCTATGGCTACACCTTC
CDR3: CASSGGGYGYTF